The subject of this entry is one T cell receptor beta chain. The data derive from a study of cytomegalovirus exposure and HLA in healthy donors. The ends lost 5 bases at V and 5 bases at J; junction bases unmatched: 3. The CDR3 spans 13 residues. Germline loops: CDR1 SGHTA, CDR2 FQGTGA. With 60 Vbeta and 13 Jbeta primers, the PCR was carried out. The repertoire was sequenced with immunoSEQ multiplex PCR; TCRdb's copy has only in-frame clones and lacks some. The sample holds about 55,000 clones, around 52% seen once. This sequence joins TRBV7-3 and TRBJ1-2, with 9 bases identical to TRBD1. Sequencing input: PBMCs. This clonotype was sampled from a human donor in good health. Written as DNA, the CDR3 is TGTGCCAGCAGCCTCGGACAGGGGTATGGCTACACCTTC. This codes for CASSLGQGYGYTF.